These 22 T cell receptor beta chains came from one sample sequenced in a study of cytomegalovirus exposure and HLA in healthy donors (dated by TCRdb to about 2017). The method behind the library was the immunoSEQ multiplex PCR assay. For the multiplex PCR, a mixture combining 60 forward primers for TCR Vbeta segments and 13 reverse primers for TCR Jbeta segments was used. In TCRdb, the immuneACCESS table is reduced to in-frame sequences with V and J assigned. These tables do not hold every clone; where another copy was compared, an unresolved V gene accounts for under half, and the others remain unexplained. This sample holds some 110,000 clones; 65% to 80% were observed only once. The ten top clones hold about 5.8% of the sample. Source material: PBMCs. The origin of the receptors is a male donor in good health and CMV-seronegative.

This clone has more than one count but fewer than ten. This chain connects TRBV5-6 to TRBJ2-3; 8 bases fit TRBD1. V lost 4 bases, J lost 3 bases, and 10 bases stayed unmatched. This CDR3 spans 16 amino acids. Germline-derived CDR1 and CDR2 are SGHDT and YYEEEE. Written as DNA, the CDR3 is TGTGCCAGCAGCCTGCCGGGACAGGCGAGGACAGATACGCAGTATTTT. Translated, it gives CASSLPGQARTDTQYF.

This clone was counted a few times. For the CDR3, the DNA is TGTGCCAGCACTCGCGGGAGGGGCAATGAGCAGTTCTTC. This codes for CASTRGRGNEQFF. This sequence joins TRBV28 and TRBJ2-1; 9 positions agree with TRBD2. Germline CDR1 reads MDHEN; CDR2 reads SYDVKM. The J segment lost 6 bases and the V segment lost 7 bases, leaving 4 bases of the junction unmatched. CDR3 size: 13 residues.

The V gene is TRBV7-2, the J gene TRBJ2-3; TRBD2 is a possible D gene (5 bases). The CDR3 has 13 residues. Trimming removed 3 bases from V and 3 bases from J, with 7 bases in between. The germline V gene encodes CDR1 SGHTA and CDR2 FQGNSA. CDR3 sequence: CASSFDYTDTQYF. The CDR3 coding sequence is TGTGCCAGCAGCTTTGACTATACAGATACGCAGTATTTT.

The chain recombines TRBV19 with TRBJ2-1; 9 bases match TRBD2. Losses at the gene ends were 5 bases for V and 3 bases for J; bases not matched to a gene: 11. The CDR3 length is 17 residues. Per germline, CDR1 LNHDA and CDR2 SQIVND (reference sequence). The CDR3 DNA reads TGTGCCAGTAGTCCCGGGTTAGCGGGAGCACGCTACAATGAGCAGTTCTTC. It specifies CASSPGLAGARYNEQFF.

The chain recombines TRBV2 with TRBJ2-7, with D perhaps matching TRBD2 (6 bases). V was shortened by 10 bases and J by 0 bases, with 13 bases between the two germline ends. This CDR3 is built from 13 residues. Germline CDR1 is SNHLY and CDR2 is FYNNEI. The CDR3 nucleotides read TGTGCCACCGGGAGAAGGAGCTCCTACGAGCAGTACTTC. Translated: CATGRRSSYEQYF.

This clone was observed many times. The chain links TRBV5-1 to TRBJ2-1; D is perhaps TRBD2 (5 bases). The V end lost 3 bases, the J end lost 10 bases, and 8 bases lay between the germline ends. This CDR3 spans 11 amino acids. Germline CDR1 is SGHRS and CDR2 is YFSETQ. CDR3 in DNA: TGCGCCAGCAGCTCTCAGCGGGAGCAGTTCTTC. This translates into CASSSQREQFF. The variable domain in full, with the rest retrieved from reference TRBV5-1 and TRBJ2-1, is KAGVTQTPRYLIKTRGQQVTLSCSPISGHRSVSWYQQTPGQGLQFLFEYFSETQRNKGNFPGRFSGRQFSNSRSEMNVSTLELGDSALYLCASSSQREQFFGPGTRLTVL.

V and J are TRBV9 and TRBJ2-1; TRBD2 agrees at 13 bases. This CDR3 is built from 17 residues. Per germline, CDR1 SGDLS and CDR2 YYNGEE. Trimming removed 3 bases from V and 7 bases from J; junction bases left unmatched: 10. CDR3 sequence: CASSGSGLAGMWNEQFF. CDR3 nucleotides: TGTGCCAGCAGCGGATCGGGACTAGCGGGAATGTGGAATGAGCAGTTCTTC.

The V gene is TRBV6-5, the J gene TRBJ2-7; 8 bases map to TRBD1. The ends lost 6 bases at V and 1 base at J; junction bases unmatched: 5. Germline loops: CDR1 MNHEY, CDR2 SVGAGI. This CDR3 contains 14 residues. The CDR3 DNA reads TGTGCCAGCAGGCCGGGACAGGAGTCCTACGAGCAGTACTTC. It codes for CASRPGQESYEQYF.

This clone has more than one count but fewer than ten. The chain couples TRBV28 to TRBJ2-1; D possibly corresponds to TRBD2 (5 bases). Germline-derived CDR1 and CDR2 are MDHEN and SYDVKM. Deletions cut 5 bases from V and 1 base from J, with 12 bases between. The CDR3 has 15 amino acids. Here the CDR3 DNA reads TGTGCCAGCAGTCCAACTAGAGCGTCCTACAATGAGCAGTTCTTC. This sequence encodes CASSPTRASYNEQFF.

J is TRBJ1-1 and V is TRBV7-2; 7 bases map to TRBD1. CDR1 is SGHTA, CDR2 FQGNSA, per germline. The J segment lost 8 bases and the V segment lost 4 bases, leaving 10 bases of the junction unmatched. The CDR3 contains 14 residues. Written as DNA, the CDR3 is TGTGCCAGCAGCTCCGGACAGGCCGGAGGGGAAGCTTTCTTT. This sequence encodes CASSSGQAGGEAFF.

In its sample, this clone was seen a few times. The rearrangement uses TRBV4-3 and TRBJ2-7; TRBD2 aligns across 9 bases. Germline V gene lookup returns CDR1 LGHNA and CDR2 YSLEER. The CDR3 has 15 residues. V lost 3 bases and J lost 6; bases outside the gene matches: 9. CDR3: CASSHPGTSLAEQYF. CDR3 nucleotides: TGCGCCAGCAGCCACCCGGGGACTAGCCTGGCCGAGCAGTACTTC.

This clone occurred once. V gene TRBV29-1 combines with J gene TRBJ2-3, with TRBD2 identical over 9 bases. In germline, CDR1 is SQVTM, CDR2 ANQGSEA. The CDR3 is 14 amino acids. CDR3 sequence reads: CSANSGSDPDTQYF. The CDR3 DNA follows: TGCAGTGCCAATAGCGGGAGTGATCCAGATACGCAGTATTTT.

The chain is built from TRBV19 and TRBJ2-1, with 8 nucleotides matching TRBD1. The CDR3 is 16 amino acids. Germline V gene lookup returns CDR1 LNHDA and CDR2 SQIVND (reference sequence). V was clipped by 5 bases and J by 0 bases; unmatched bases: 6. CDR3 DNA sequence: TGTGCCAGTAGTGCCAGGACAGGGAGCTCCTACAATGAGCAGTTCTTC. Translating gives CASSARTGSSYNEQFF.

The chain combines TRBV15 with TRBJ2-5, with 8 nucleotides matching TRBD2. Germline V gene sequence: CDR1 LNHNV, CDR2 YYDKDF (reference sequence). With 0 bases clipped from V and 5 bases from J, the junction kept 11 bases outside the gene matches. The CDR3 sequence is 17 residues long. The CDR3: CATSRDSPGGRFETQYF. The CDR3 DNA follows: TGTGCCACCAGCAGAGATTCTCCGGGGGGGCGCTTCGAGACCCAGTACTTC. Combining the CDR3 with reference TRBV15 and TRBJ2-5 gives the whole variable domain DAMVIQNPRYQVTQFGKPVTLSCSQTLNHNVMYWYQQKSSQAPKLLFHYYDKDFNNEADTPDNFQSRRPNTSFCFLDIRSPGLGDTAMYLCATSRDSPGGRFETQYFGPGTRLLVL.

As to this clone: Other DNA sequences in the same sample also yield this CDR3. Here the CDR3 DNA reads TGTGCCAGCAGCCTGAACACCGGGGAGCTGTTTTTT. Translation gives CASSLNTGELFF. This chain links TRBV27 with TRBJ2-2; D gene ambiguous. The ends were cut back, 6 bases at V and 1 base at J, with 3 bases in the middle. This CDR3 is 12 amino acids long. CDR1 and CDR2 from the germline V gene are MNHEY and SMNVEV (reference sequence).

The CDR3, as DNA: TGTGCCAGCACCAAAGCCGGGACTAGACCTTTCGGCGGGGAGCTGTTTTTT. Translation: CASTKAGTRPFGGELFF. The chain combines TRBV21-1 with TRBJ2-2; the D call in the table, TRBD2, was not verified against the DNA. TRBV21-1 is a pseudogene segment. The CDR3 contains 17 residues.

This rearrangement joins TRBV15 to TRBJ1-6; 7 bases match TRBD1. V was pared by 1 base and J by 10 bases, with 13 bases of the junction left unmatched. Germline loops: CDR1 LNHNV, CDR2 YYDKDF (reference sequence). The CDR3 contains 17 residues. This chain's CDR3 is CATSRVGQRRRESPLHF. The CDR3 bases are TGTGCCACCAGCAGAGTGGGACAGCGGAGAAGAGAATCACCCCTCCACTTT. Complete variable domain (other parts from reference TRBV15 and TRBJ1-6): DAMVIQNPRYQVTQFGKPVTLSCSQTLNHNVMYWYQQKSSQAPKLLFHYYDKDFNNEADTPDNFQSRRPNTSFCFLDIRSPGLGDTAMYLCATSRVGQRRRESPLHFGNGTRLTVT.

V is TRBV6-5 and J is TRBJ1-2; perhaps TRBD1 as D (6 bases). This CDR3 contains 13 residues. Deletions cut 4 bases from V and 7 bases from J, with 13 bases between. The V gene's germline CDR1 is MNHEY and CDR2 SVGAGI. The CDR3 nucleotides read TGTGCCAGCAGTTTCGGGGGGGCGCTTGGCTACACCTTC. Its protein product is CASSFGGALGYTF.

This clone came up once. This chain joins TRBV5-1 and TRBJ2-5, with TRBD1 matching over 7 bases. The trim removed 4 bases at V and 1 base at J, leaving 4 bases unmatched. This CDR3 is built from 14 residues. Per the germline V gene, CDR1 is SGHRS and CDR2 is YFSETQ. CDR3 loop: CASSGGQAQETQYF. CDR3 coding DNA: TGCGCCAGCAGCGGTGGACAGGCCCAAGAGACCCAGTACTTC.

The rearrangement joins TRBV28 to TRBJ2-3; the match to TRBD2 covers 8 bases. Germline V gene data show CDR1 as MDHEN and CDR2 as SYDVKM. V shed 7 bases and J 2 bases; nucleotides not matched to a gene: 17. The CDR3 totals 18 residues. The CDR3 spells CASTKTPLLAEFTDTQYF. The CDR3 nucleotides read TGTGCCAGCACCAAAACCCCCTTACTAGCGGAGTTCACAGATACGCAGTATTTT.

In this sample, this clone turned up once. The chain carries TRBV21-1 and TRBJ1-4; the D segment call TRBD1 is taken from the table without a DNA check. TRBV21-1 is noted as a pseudogene. The CDR3 loop spans 15 amino acids. The CDR3 loop reads CASSKDGQGSEKLFF. CDR3 sequence (DNA): TGTGCCAGCAGCAAAGACGGACAGGGATCTGAAAAACTGTTTTTT.

The chain has TRBV5-1 and TRBJ2-5; D is possibly TRBD2 (5 bases). The germline V and J ends were trimmed by 4 bases and 5 bases, with 15 bases remaining between them. Germline V gene lookup returns CDR1 SGHRS and CDR2 YFSETQ. This CDR3 spans 14 amino acids. CDR3 DNA sequence: TGCGCCAGCAGCATCGCGGGTCAGGCGGAGACCCAGTACTTC. Translation gives CASSIAGQAETQYF. Full variable domain (outside the CDR3, taken from reference TRBV5-1 and TRBJ2-5): KAGVTQTPRYLIKTRGQQVTLSCSPISGHRSVSWYQQTPGQGLQFLFEYFSETQRNKGNFPGRFSGRQFSNSRSEMNVSTLELGDSALYLCASSIAGQAETQYFGPGTRLLVL.